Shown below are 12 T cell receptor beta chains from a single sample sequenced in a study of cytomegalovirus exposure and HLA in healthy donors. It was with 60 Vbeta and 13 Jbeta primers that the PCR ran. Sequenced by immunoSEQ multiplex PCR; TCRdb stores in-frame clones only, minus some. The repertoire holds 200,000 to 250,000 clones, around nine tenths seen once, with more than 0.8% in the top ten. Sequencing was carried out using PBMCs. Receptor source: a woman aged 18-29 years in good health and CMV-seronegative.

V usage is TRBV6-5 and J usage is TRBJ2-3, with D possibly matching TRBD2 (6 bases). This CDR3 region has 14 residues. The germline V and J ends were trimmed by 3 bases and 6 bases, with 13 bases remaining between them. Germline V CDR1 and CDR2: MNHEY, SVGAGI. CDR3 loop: CASSYAGPGDTQYF. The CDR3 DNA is TGTGCCAGCAGTTATGCGGGGCCTGGTGATACGCAGTATTTT.

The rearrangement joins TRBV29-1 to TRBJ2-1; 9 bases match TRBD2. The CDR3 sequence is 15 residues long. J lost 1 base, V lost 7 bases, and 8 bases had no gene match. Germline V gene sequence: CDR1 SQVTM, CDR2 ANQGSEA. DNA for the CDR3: TGCAGCGCCTCCGCGGGAGGGCGGTCCTACAATGAGCAGTTCTTC. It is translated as CSASAGGRSYNEQFF.

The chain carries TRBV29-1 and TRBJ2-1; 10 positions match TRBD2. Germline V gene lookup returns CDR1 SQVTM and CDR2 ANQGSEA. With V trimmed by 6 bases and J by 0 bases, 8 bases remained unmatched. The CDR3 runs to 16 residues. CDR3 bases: TGCAGCGTCATTCCCTCTAGCGGGAGCTCCTACAATGAGCAGTTCTTC. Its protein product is CSVIPSSGSSYNEQFF.

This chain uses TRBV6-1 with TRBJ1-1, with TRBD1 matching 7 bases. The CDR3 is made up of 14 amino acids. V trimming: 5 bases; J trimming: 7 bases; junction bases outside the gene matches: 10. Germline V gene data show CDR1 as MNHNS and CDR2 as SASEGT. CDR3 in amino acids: CASSPRTGVCEAFF. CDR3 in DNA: TGTGCCAGCAGTCCACGGACAGGAGTTTGTGAAGCTTTCTTT.

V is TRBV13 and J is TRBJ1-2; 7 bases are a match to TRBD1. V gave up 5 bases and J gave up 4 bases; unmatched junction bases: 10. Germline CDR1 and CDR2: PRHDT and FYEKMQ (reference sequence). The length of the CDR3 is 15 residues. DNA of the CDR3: TGTGCCAGCAGCCAAGGCATCCAGGGGGTCTATGGCTACACCTTC. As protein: CASSQGIQGVYGYTF.

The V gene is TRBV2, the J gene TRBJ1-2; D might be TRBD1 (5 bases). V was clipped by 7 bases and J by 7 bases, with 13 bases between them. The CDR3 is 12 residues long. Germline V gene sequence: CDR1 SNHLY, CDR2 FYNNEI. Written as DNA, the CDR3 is TGTGCCAGCAACGGAGGGGAGGCTGGCTACACCTTC. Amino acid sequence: CASNGGEAGYTF.

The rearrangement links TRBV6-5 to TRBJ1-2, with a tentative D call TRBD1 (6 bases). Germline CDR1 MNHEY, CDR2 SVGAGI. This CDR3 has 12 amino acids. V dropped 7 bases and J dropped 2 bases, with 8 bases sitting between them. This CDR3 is CASTRGNYGYTF. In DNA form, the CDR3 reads TGTGCCAGCACTAGGGGGAACTATGGCTACACCTTC.

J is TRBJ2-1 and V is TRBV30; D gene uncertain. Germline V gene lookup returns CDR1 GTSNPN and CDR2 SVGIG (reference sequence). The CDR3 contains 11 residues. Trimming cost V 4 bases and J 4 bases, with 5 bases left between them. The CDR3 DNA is TGTGCCTGGACCGGGTACAATGAGCAGTTCTTC. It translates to CAWTGYNEQFF.

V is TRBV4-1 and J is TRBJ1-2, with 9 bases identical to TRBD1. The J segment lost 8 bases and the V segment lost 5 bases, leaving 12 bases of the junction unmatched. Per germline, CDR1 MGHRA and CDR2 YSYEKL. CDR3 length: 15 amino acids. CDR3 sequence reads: CASSSPGQGGGGYTF. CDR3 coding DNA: TGCGCCAGCAGCTCTCCGGGACAGGGAGGAGGGGGCTACACCTTC.

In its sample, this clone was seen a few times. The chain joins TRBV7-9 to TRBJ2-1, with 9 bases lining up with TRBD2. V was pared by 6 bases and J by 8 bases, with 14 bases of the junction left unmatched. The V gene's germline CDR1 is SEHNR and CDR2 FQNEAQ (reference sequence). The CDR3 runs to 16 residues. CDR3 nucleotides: TGTGCCAGCAGAACCAGACCGGGACTAGCCTTTCATGAGCAGTTCTTC. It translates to CASRTRPGLAFHEQFF.

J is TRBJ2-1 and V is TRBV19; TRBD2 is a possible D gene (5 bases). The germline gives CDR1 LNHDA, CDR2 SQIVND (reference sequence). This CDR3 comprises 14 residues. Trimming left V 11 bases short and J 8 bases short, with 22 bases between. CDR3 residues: CASAPLTGVDEQFF. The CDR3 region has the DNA TGTGCCTCGGCCCCCCTTACCGGGGTCGATGAGCAGTTCTTC.

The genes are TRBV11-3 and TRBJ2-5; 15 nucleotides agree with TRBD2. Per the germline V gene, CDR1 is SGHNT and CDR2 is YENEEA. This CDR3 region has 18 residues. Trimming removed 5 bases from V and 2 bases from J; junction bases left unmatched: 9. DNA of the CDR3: TGTGCCAGCAGCAGGGGACTAGCGGGAGGACAATTACAAGAGACCCAGTACTTC. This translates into CASSRGLAGGQLQETQYF.